What follows are 5 T cell receptor beta chains derived from one specimen sequenced in a study of early T cells in non-severe SARS-CoV-2 infection. TCRdb re-analysed the 5' RACE reads in MiXCR, keeping a single row per CDR3 protein. The table has roughly 60,000 distinct CDR3 sequences, less than 9.5% seen once. Sequenced sample: whole blood. These receptors all come from an adult who was a healthcare worker with PCR-confirmed SARS-CoV-2 infection or an uninfected control (not recorded which).

This clonotype was seen only a few times. This rearrangement joins TRBV7-9 to TRBJ2-2; D might be TRBD1 (6 bases). The CDR3 loop spans 17 amino acids. The V end was cut by 5 bases, the J end by 2 bases, with 18 bases between. Germline lookup yields CDR1 SEHNR and CDR2 FQNEAQ (reference sequence). The CDR3 reads CASSREFRGRNTGELFF. CDR3 nucleotide sequence: TGTGCCAGCAGCAGAGAATTTAGGGGGAGAAACACCGGGGAGCTGTTTTTT.

The chain recombines TRBV18 with TRBJ2-5; 10 bases line up with TRBD2. The V segment lost 0 bases and the J segment 5 bases; nucleotides outside the gene matches: 6. Germline-derived CDR1 and CDR2 are KGHSH and LQKENI. This CDR3 has 16 amino acids. CDR3 DNA sequence: TGTGCCAGCTCACCACCCCGGACTAGCGGAGGGGAGACCCAGTACTTC. Protein product: CASSPPRTSGGETQYF.

The rearrangement joins TRBV20-1 to TRBJ2-5; D remains unclear. This CDR3 spans 13 amino acids. The germline V and J ends were trimmed by 5 bases and 1 base, with 11 bases remaining between them. Germline V lookup: CDR1 DFQATT, CDR2 SNEGSKA (reference sequence). CDR3 bases: TGCAGTGCTTACCAAACTACCCAAGAGACCCAGTACTTC. Its translation: CSAYQTTQETQYF.

At least ten counts were recorded for this clonotype. The chain carries TRBV7-3 and TRBJ2-2; D perhaps matches TRBD2 (5 bases). The CDR3 loop spans 15 amino acids. Germline assignment: CDR1 SGHTA and CDR2 FQGTGA. V shed 0 bases and J shed 5 bases, with 10 bases lying between them. CDR3 in amino acids: CASSLTSDYTGELFF. The CDR3 DNA reads as TGTGCCAGCAGCTTAACTAGCGATTATACCGGGGAGCTGTTTTTT. Full variable domain (remainder filled in from reference TRBV7-3 and TRBJ2-2): GAGVSQTPSNKVTEKGKYVELRCDPISGHTALYWYRQSLGQGPEFLIYFQGTGAADDSGLPNDRFFAVRPEGSVSTLKIQRTERGDSAVYLCASSLTSDYTGELFFGEGSRLTVL.

In this sample, this clonotype turned up a few times. The chain carries TRBV6-1 and TRBJ2-3; D might be TRBD2 (6 bases). CDR3 length: 13 residues. The V end was cut by 6 bases, the J end by 2 bases, with 9 bases between. From germline, CDR1 is MNHNS and CDR2 SASEGT. The CDR3 protein is CASREGNTDTQYF. DNA of the CDR3: TGTGCCAGCAGGGAGGGGAACACAGATACGCAGTATTTT.